The present T cell receptor (beta chain) was sequenced within a study of T cell responses to AZD1222 COVID-19 vaccine. J lost 1 base, V lost 5 bases, and 7 bases had no gene match. Germline V CDR1 and CDR2: SNHLY, FYNNEI. CDR3 length: 16 amino acids. The study's findings and limits: Distributed over spike, vaccine-associated CD4 TCRs predominated at 160-218 and 743-854. The donor group comprised mostly white British people and more females; the analysis possibly underestimated clonal diversity. Variant regions that are unmutated are reportedly the target of nearly half of spike-specific TCRs.

Turning to this clone: The antigen remains undetermined.

Some clones are missing from TCRdb's copy, which holds only in-frame ones; the method was immunoSEQ multiplex PCR. Found here are approximately 150,000 clones, more than 85% of them singletons; the top ten hold about 4.4%. The starting material was peripheral blood, obtained on day 0 of AZD1222 vaccination. The sequence was obtained from an adult in good health. V and J are TRBV2 and TRBJ1-5; 8 bases line up with TRBD1. Here the CDR3 DNA reads TGTGCCAGCAGTTACCCTGGACAGGGAAGCAATCAGCCCCAGCATTTT. Amino acid sequence: CASSYPGQGSNQPQHF.